The rows below give T cell receptor beta chains drawn from one sample of a study of early T cells in non-severe SARS-CoV-2 infection. TCRdb called the 5' RACE reads again in MiXCR, with one record for every CDR3 protein. This table has about 110,000 distinct CDR3 sequences, roughly 12% appearing once. Sequenced sample: whole blood. The source of these receptors is an adult who was a healthcare worker with PCR-confirmed SARS-CoV-2 infection or an uninfected control (not recorded which). CDR3s include the opening cysteine and the closing phenylalanine or tryptophan. A D gene is named only where the DNA matches it firmly. For some rows the clone size is stated as once, few or many, or as a class when expanded; others skip it.

v_call	clone_size	j_call	d_call	cdr3_aa	cdr3_nt
TRBV20-1	-	TRBJ1-2	-	CSAIARTPGYTF	TGCAGTGCTATAGCCCGAACGCCAGGCTACACCTTC
TRBV29-1	many	TRBJ2-5	-	CSVDRGKEKETQYF	TGCAGCGTTGATCGGGGGAAGGAGAAAGAGACCCAGTACTTC
TRBV6-5	-	TRBJ2-6	-	CASSYSALGVGANVLTF	TGTGCCAGCAGTTACTCGGCCTTGGGGGTCGGGGCCAACGTCCTGACTTTC
TRBV24-1	-	TRBJ2-6	-	CATSDLRAFGANVLTF	TGTGCCACCAGTGATTTAAGGGCATTCGGGGCCAACGTCCTGACTTTC
TRBV20-1	few	TRBJ2-1	-	CSARDQPYNEQFF	TGCAGTGCTAGAGATCAGCCTTACAATGAGCAGTTCTTC
TRBV28	many	TRBJ2-4	-	CASSSRGNIQYF	TGTGCCAGCAGTTCCCGGGGGAACATTCAGTACTTC
TRBV27	many	TRBJ2-7	-	CASSYRSSYEQYF	TGTGCCAGCAGTTACAGGAGCTCCTACGAGCAGTACTTC
TRBV11-2	many	TRBJ1-4	-	CASSPQGKWDGTNEKLFF	TGTGCCAGCAGCCCCCAGGGGAAGTGGGATGGAACTAATGAAAAACTGTTTTTT
TRBV30	-	TRBJ1-2	-	CAWRLGARSYTF	TGTGCCTGGAGGCTGGGGGCGCGTAGCTACACCTTC
TRBV29-1	many	TRBJ1-1	-	CSAKNTEAFF	TGCAGCGCCAAGAACACTGAAGCTTTCTTT
TRBV29-1	many	TRBJ2-7	TRBD2	CSVEERDQEALGLAGAGEQYF	TGCAGCGTTGAAGAGAGGGATCAGGAAGCCCTGGGACTAGCGGGAGCGGGAGAGCAGTACTTC
TRBV6-5	few	TRBJ2-5	-	CASSNGETQYF	TGTGCCAGCAGTAACGGGGAGACCCAGTACTTC
TRBV30	-	TRBJ1-5	-	CAWSSGLDQPQHF	TGTGCCTGGAGTTCGGGATTAGATCAGCCCCAGCATTTT
TRBV7-2	-	TRBJ2-3	TRBD1	CASSLRGRRTDTQYF	TGTGCCAGCAGCTTAAGGGGGCGCCGCACAGATACGCAGTATTTT
TRBV19	-	TRBJ2-1	-	CARSRRFGNNEQFF	TGTGCCAGAAGTAGAAGGTTTGGTAACAATGAGCAGTTCTTC
TRBV10-3	few	TRBJ1-5	TRBD1	CAISATGDSNQPQHF	TGTGCCATCAGTGCCACAGGGGATAGCAATCAGCCCCAGCATTTT
TRBV28	many	TRBJ2-7	-	CASSSGRAASRFEPTYEQYF	TGTGCCAGCAGTTCTGGAAGGGCGGCTAGCCGCTTTGAGCCTACCTACGAGCAGTACTTC
TRBV7-9	-	TRBJ2-5	-	CASRQKETQYF	TGTGCCAGCAGACAAAAGGAGACCCAGTACTTC
TRBV20-1	many	TRBJ1-2	-	CSARDLREYGYTF	TGCAGTGCTAGAGATTTAAGGGAGTATGGCTACACCTTC
TRBV12-3/TRBV12-4	many	TRBJ1-6	TRBD1	CASSPPNRGAHNSPLHF	TGTGCCAGCAGCCCCCCTAACAGGGGCGCCCATAATTCACCCCTCCACTTT
TRBV12-3/TRBV12-4	few	TRBJ2-7	-	CASRRAGDGTYEQYF	TGTGCCAGCAGACGGGCTGGAGACGGTACCTACGAGCAGTACTTC
TRBV10-2	few	TRBJ2-5	TRBD1	CASSRDRGEETQYF	TGCGCCAGCAGCCGGGACAGGGGGGAAGAGACCCAGTACTTC
TRBV5-4	few	TRBJ1-1	TRBD1	CASSGRGQLNTEAFF	TGTGCCAGCAGCGGCCGGGGACAGCTGAACACTGAAGCTTTCTTT
TRBV9	many	TRBJ1-1	-	CASSVWLNTEAFF	TGTGCCAGCAGCGTATGGCTGAACACTGAAGCTTTCTTT
TRBV24-1	few	TRBJ2-2	-	CATSDHPHMNTGELFF	TGTGCCACCAGTGATCATCCTCACATGAACACCGGGGAGCTGTTTTTT
TRBV5-1	many	TRBJ1-3	-	CASSFTPDSGNTIYF	TGCGCCAGCAGCTTTACGCCGGATTCTGGAAACACCATATATTTT
TRBV5-1	few	TRBJ2-3	TRBD1	CASSLGRGPDTQYF	TGCGCCAGCAGCTTGGGAAGGGGGCCCGATACGCAGTATTTT
TRBV6-2/TRBV6-3	few	TRBJ2-3	TRBD1	CASSLPRGGDRGTDTQYF	TGTGCCAGCAGTCTCCCCCGAGGTGGGGACAGGGGCACAGATACGCAGTATTTT
TRBV14	once	TRBJ1-6	-	CASSLDANSPLHF	TGTGCCAGCAGCTTGGATGCCAATTCACCCCTCCACTTT
TRBV6-2/TRBV6-3	few	TRBJ2-3	TRBD2	CASMPSGVSTDTQYF	TGTGCCAGCATGCCTAGCGGCGTTAGCACAGATACGCAGTATTTT
TRBV7-9	many	TRBJ2-4	TRBD1	CASSSSRQGRAKNIQYF	TGTGCCAGCAGCTCCAGTAGACAGGGAAGGGCCAAAAACATTCAGTACTTC
TRBV2	many	TRBJ2-1	TRBD2	CASKTSGYNEQFF	TGTGCCAGCAAAACTAGCGGGTACAATGAGCAGTTCTTC
TRBV7-3	-	TRBJ2-1	-	CASSPEAGSYNEQFF	TGTGCCAGCAGCCCTGAAGCGGGTTCCTACAATGAGCAGTTCTTC
TRBV4-1	few	TRBJ2-3	TRBD1	CASSYGTGLRDTQYF	TGCGCCAGCAGTTACGGGACAGGGCTGAGAGATACGCAGTATTTT
TRBV20-1	-	TRBJ2-3	TRBD2	CSARVSGRSTDTQYF	TGCAGTGCTAGAGTTAGCGGGAGAAGCACAGATACGCAGTATTTT
TRBV7-9	medium-sized	TRBJ2-1	-	CASSFSRVYNEQFF	TGTGCCAGCAGCTTTAGCAGGGTCTACAATGAGCAGTTCTTC
TRBV11-2	few	TRBJ1-2	TRBD1	CASSQPGTGGFGYTF	TGTGCCAGCAGCCAACCCGGGACAGGGGGGTTCGGCTACACCTTC
TRBV20-1	many	TRBJ2-7	-	CSVSPLVEQYF	TGCAGTGTGAGCCCTCTAGTCGAGCAGTACTTC
TRBV9	few	TRBJ1-1	-	CASSLWDPANTEAFF	TGTGCCAGCAGCCTTTGGGACCCCGCGAACACTGAAGCTTTCTTT
TRBV12-3/TRBV12-4	-	TRBJ2-3	-	CASKQATFEKASSTQYF	TGTGCCAGCAAGCAGGCGACGTTTGAGAAAGCCAGCTCTACGCAGTATTTT
TRBV20-1	-	TRBJ2-5	-	CSASPPKTAQETQYF	TGCAGTGCTTCACCACCTAAGACAGCCCAAGAGACCCAGTACTTC
TRBV7-9	-	TRBJ1-2	TRBD1	CASSSQGGRNYGYTF	TGTGCCAGCAGCTCCCAGGGGGGCCGAAACTATGGCTACACCTTC
TRBV29-1	few	TRBJ1-1	TRBD1	CSARRTGANTEAFF	TGCAGCGCCCGCCGGACAGGGGCGAACACTGAAGCTTTCTTT
TRBV18	many	TRBJ1-1	TRBD1	CASSRSGQGSGAFF	TGTGCCAGCTCACGTAGTGGACAGGGGTCTGGAGCTTTCTTT
TRBV7-9	few	TRBJ2-2	TRBD2	CASSFASGTRGTGELFF	TGTGCCAGCAGCTTTGCCTCCGGGACTAGGGGCACCGGGGAGCTGTTTTTT
TRBV4-2	many	TRBJ2-2	TRBD2	CASSQGPLAGGTGELFF	TGTGCCAGCAGCCAAGGCCCACTAGCGGGGGGCACCGGGGAGCTGTTTTTT
TRBV6-5	many	TRBJ2-5	-	CASSYSAGFGETQYF	TGTGCCAGCAGTTACTCGGCAGGGTTCGGGGAGACCCAGTACTTC
TRBV27	few	TRBJ2-5	TRBD2	CASSLSIAGAETQYF	TGTGCCAGCAGTTTATCGATAGCGGGAGCCGAGACCCAGTACTTC
TRBV6-2/TRBV6-3	-	TRBJ2-7	TRBD2	CASTRGDLNYEQYF	TGTGCCAGCACTCGGGGGGACCTAAACTACGAGCAGTACTTC
TRBV3-1	-	TRBJ1-1	-	CASSQVFGGEAFF	TGTGCCAGCAGCCAAGTTTTCGGGGGGGAAGCTTTCTTT
TRBV20-1	-	TRBJ1-5	-	CSASPSRYNQPQHF	TGCAGTGCTAGCCCAAGCAGATACAATCAGCCCCAGCATTTT
TRBV12-3/TRBV12-4	few	TRBJ2-1	-	CASSLGQTVYNEQFF	TGTGCCAGCAGTTTAGGCCAGACGGTATACAATGAGCAGTTCTTC
TRBV6-1	-	TRBJ2-7	-	CASRPPWEASYEQYF	TGTGCCAGCAGGCCCCCGTGGGAGGCCTCCTACGAGCAGTACTTC
TRBV6-1	-	TRBJ1-2	-	CATRGRAAANGYTF	TGTGCCACCCGGGGTAGGGCGGCCGCTAATGGCTACACCTTC
TRBV15	-	TRBJ1-1	-	CATSRATKGLGTEAFF	TGTGCCACCAGCAGAGCTACAAAGGGATTGGGCACTGAAGCTTTCTTT
TRBV11-3	many	TRBJ1-1	-	CASSLDDGGAFF	TGTGCCAGCAGCTTAGATGACGGGGGAGCTTTCTTT